This T cell receptor beta chain was observed in a study of cytomegalovirus exposure and HLA in healthy donors. In regard to this clone: The antigen is undetermined.

The PCR used 60 Vbeta and 13 Jbeta primers. Sequencing was performed with immunoSEQ multiplex PCR; in TCRdb, only in-frame clones are kept and a portion is missing. The sample has approximately 95,000 clones; about four fifths are singletons. This CDR3 region has 15 residues. Germline V gene data show CDR1 as SGHNT and CDR2 as YYREEE (reference sequence). Unmatched junction bases numbered 17, after V lost 6 bases and J lost 9 bases. Regarding the study as a whole: Reportedly, diagnosis of cytomegalovirus status by the classifier showed high specificity and sensitivity. A few of the chains that were CMV-associated were confirmed in vitro to be specific for CMV antigens.

The sample taken for sequencing was PBMCs. This TCR came from a woman aged 40 to 50 in good health and CMV-seropositive. The rearrangement joins TRBV5-4 to TRBJ2-5; 7 nucleotides agree with TRBD2. The CDR3 sequence: CASTSSGTQPVAQYF. CDR3 in DNA: TGTGCCAGCACGTCTAGCGGAACACAGCCTGTAGCCCAGTACTTC. Using reference TRBV5-4 and TRBJ2-5 for the parts outside the CDR3, the full variable domain is ETGVTQSPTHLIKTRGQQVTLRCSSQSGHNTVSWYQQALGQGPQFIFQYYREEENGRGNFPPRFSGLQFPNYSSELNVNALELDDSALYLCASTSSGTQPVAQYFGPGTRLLVL.